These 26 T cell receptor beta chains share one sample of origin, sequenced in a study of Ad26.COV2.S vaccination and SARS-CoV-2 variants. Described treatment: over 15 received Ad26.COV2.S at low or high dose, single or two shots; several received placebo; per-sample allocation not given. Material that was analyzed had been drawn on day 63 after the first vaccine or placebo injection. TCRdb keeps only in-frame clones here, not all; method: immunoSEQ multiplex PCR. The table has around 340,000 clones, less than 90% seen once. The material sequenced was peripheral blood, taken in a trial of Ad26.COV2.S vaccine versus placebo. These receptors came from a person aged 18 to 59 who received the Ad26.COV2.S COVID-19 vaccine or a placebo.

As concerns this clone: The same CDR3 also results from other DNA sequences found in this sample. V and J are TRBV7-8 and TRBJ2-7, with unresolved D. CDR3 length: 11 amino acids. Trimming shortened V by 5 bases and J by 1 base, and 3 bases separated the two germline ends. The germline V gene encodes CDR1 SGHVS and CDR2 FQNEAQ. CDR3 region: CASSLSYEQYF. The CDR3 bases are TGTGCCAGCAGCCTTTCCTACGAGCAGTACTTC.

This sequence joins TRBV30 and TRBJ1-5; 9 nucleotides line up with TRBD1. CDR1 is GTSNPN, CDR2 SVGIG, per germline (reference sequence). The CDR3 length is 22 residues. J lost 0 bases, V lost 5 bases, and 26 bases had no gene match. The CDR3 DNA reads TGTGCCTGGTCCAGAGGCCGATCGGGACAGGGCAAAAGGAAGTCTAGCAATCAGCCCCAGCATTTT. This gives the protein CAWSRGRSGQGKRKSSNQPQHF.

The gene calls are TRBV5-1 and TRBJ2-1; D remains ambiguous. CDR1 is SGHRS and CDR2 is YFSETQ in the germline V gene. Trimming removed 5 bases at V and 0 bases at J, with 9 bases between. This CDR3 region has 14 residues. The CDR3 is CASSGRDSYNEQFF. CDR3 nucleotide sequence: TGCGCCAGCAGTGGCCGCGACTCCTACAATGAGCAGTTCTTC.

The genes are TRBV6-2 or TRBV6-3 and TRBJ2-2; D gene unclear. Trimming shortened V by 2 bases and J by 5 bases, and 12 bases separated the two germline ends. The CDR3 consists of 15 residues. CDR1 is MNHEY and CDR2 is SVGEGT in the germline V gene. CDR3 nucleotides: TGTGCCAGCAGTTACCGTGATCATAATACCGGGGAGCTGTTTTTT. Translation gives CASSYRDHNTGELFF.

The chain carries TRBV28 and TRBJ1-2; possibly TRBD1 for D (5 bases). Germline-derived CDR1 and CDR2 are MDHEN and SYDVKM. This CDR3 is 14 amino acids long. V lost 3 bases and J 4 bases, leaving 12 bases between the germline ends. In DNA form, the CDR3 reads TGTGCCAGCAGTTTGGAGGGGAGACTCTATGGCTACACCTTC. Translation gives CASSLEGRLYGYTF.

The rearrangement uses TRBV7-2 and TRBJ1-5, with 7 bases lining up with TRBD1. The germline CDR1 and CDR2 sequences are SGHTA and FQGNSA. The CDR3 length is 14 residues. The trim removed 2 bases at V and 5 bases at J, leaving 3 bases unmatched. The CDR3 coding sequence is TGTGCCAGCAGCTTAAGACAGGGTGATCAGCCCCAGCATTTT. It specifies CASSLRQGDQPQHF.

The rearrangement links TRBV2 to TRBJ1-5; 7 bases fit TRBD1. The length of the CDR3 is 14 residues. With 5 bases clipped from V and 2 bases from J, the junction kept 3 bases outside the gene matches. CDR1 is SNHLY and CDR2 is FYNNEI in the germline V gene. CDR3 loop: CASSYTGGNQPQHF. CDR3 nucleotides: TGTGCCAGCAGTTATACAGGGGGCAATCAGCCCCAGCATTTT.

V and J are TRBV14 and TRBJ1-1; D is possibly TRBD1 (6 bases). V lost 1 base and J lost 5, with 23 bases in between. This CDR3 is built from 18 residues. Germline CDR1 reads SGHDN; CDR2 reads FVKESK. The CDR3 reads CASSQVHIRGRIVTEAFF. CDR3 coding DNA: TGTGCCAGCAGCCAAGTACATATCAGGGGTCGTATAGTAACTGAAGCTTTCTTT.

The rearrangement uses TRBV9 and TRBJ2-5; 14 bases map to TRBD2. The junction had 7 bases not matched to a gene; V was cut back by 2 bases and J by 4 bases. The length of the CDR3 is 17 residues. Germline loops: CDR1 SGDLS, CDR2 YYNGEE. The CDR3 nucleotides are TGTGCCAGCAGCGTGACTAGCGGGAGGGCCGCGATAGAGACCCAGTACTTC. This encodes CASSVTSGRAAIETQYF.

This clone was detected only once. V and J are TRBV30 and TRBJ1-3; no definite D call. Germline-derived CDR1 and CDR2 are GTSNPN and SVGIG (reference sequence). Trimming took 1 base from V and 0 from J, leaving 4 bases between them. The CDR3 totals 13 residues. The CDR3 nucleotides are TGTGCCTGGAGTGGATTCTCTGGAAACACCATATATTTT. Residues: CAWSGFSGNTIYF.

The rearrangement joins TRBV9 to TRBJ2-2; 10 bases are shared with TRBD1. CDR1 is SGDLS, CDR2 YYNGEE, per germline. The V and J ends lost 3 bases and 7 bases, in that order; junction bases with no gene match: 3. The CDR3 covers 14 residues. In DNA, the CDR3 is TGTGCCAGCAGCGGACAGGGGGCTGGCGGGGAGCTGTTTTTT. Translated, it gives CASSGQGAGGELFF.

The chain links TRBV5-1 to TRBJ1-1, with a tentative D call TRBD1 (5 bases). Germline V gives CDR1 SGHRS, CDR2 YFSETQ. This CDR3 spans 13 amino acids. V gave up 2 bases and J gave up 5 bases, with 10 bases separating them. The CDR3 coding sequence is TGCGCCAGCAGCTTAGAAGGGGTGACTGAAGCTTTCTTT. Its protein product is CASSLEGVTEAFF.

The CDR3 sequence: CAWSRQGYEQYF. CDR3 nucleotides: TGTGCCTGGAGTCGACAGGGTTACGAGCAGTACTTC. This chain links TRBV30 with TRBJ2-7; 7 nucleotides align to TRBD1. V dropped 2 bases and J dropped 4; count of bases not matched to a gene: 2. This CDR3 comprises 12 residues. The germline gives CDR1 GTSNPN, CDR2 SVGIG (reference sequence).

The CDR3 coding sequence is TGTGCCAGTACCCTAGGGGGGATCCAGCCCCAGCATTTT. It yields the protein CASTLGGIQPQHF. The rearrangement joins TRBV19 to TRBJ1-5, with a possible D match to TRBD1 (6 bases). The CDR3 consists of 13 residues. V dropped 7 bases and J dropped 7 bases, with 14 bases sitting between them. Germline CDR1 LNHDA, CDR2 SQIVND (reference sequence).

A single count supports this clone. CDR3 sequence (DNA): TGTGCCAGCAGCGTAAGGGGTGGCGCATGGCAACCCAATGAGCAGTTCTTC. This translates into CASSVRGGAWQPNEQFF. This chain uses TRBV9 with TRBJ2-1; weak D call: TRBD1 (5 bases). V lost 1 base, J lost 6 bases, and 20 bases lay in between. Germline V gene data show CDR1 as SGDLS and CDR2 as YYNGEE. The CDR3 loop spans 17 amino acids.

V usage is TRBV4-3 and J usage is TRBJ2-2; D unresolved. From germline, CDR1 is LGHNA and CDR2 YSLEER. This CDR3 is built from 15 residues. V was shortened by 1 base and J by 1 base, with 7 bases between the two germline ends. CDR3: CASSQGGMNTGELFF. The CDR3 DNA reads TGCGCCAGCAGCCAAGGAGGAATGAACACCGGGGAGCTGTTTTTT.

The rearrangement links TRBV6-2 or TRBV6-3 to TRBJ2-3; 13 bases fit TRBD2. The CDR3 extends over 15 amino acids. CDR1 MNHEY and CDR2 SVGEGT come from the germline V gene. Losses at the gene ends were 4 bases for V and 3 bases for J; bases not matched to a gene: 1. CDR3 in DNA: TGTGCCAGCAGTTCGGGACTAGCGGGAACAGATACGCAGTATTTT. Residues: CASSSGLAGTDTQYF.

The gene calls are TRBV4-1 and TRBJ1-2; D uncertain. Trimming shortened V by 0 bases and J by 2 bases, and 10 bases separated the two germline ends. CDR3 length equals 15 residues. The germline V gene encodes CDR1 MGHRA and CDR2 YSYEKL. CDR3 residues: CASSQDRRANYGYTF. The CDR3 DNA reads TGCGCCAGCAGCCAAGATAGAAGGGCGAACTATGGCTACACCTTC.

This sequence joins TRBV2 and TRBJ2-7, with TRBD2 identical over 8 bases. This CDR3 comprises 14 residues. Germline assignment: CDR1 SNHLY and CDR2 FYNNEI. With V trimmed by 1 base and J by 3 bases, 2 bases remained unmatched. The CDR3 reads CASSEGRGGYEQYF. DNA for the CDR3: TGTGCCAGCAGTGAAGGACGGGGGGGCTACGAGCAGTACTTC.

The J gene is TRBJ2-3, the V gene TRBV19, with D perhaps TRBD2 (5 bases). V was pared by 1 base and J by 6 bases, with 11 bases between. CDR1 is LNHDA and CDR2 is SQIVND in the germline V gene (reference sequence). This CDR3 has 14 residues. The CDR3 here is CASSIVETTDTQYF. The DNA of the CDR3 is TGTGCCAGTAGTATAGTTGAGACTACGGATACGCAGTATTTT.

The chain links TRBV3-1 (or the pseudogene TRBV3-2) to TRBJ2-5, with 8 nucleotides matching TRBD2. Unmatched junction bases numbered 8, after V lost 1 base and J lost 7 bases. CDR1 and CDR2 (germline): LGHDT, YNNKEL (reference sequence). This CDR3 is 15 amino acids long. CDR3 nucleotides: TGTGCCAGCAGCCAAGGAGCGGGGGTGCAGGTGACCCAGTACTTC. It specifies CASSQGAGVQVTQYF.

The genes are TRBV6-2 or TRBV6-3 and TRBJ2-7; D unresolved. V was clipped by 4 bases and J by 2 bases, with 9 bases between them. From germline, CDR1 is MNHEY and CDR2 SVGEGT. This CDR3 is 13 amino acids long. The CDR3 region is CASSSPIPYEQYF. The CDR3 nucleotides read TGTGCCAGCAGTTCCCCCATTCCCTACGAGCAGTACTTC.

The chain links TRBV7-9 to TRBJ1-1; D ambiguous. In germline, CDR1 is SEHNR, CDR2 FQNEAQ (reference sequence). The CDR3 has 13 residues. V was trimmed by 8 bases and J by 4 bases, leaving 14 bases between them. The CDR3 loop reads CASSSNPGTEAFF. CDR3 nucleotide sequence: TGTGCCAGCTCCTCCAATCCGGGCACTGAAGCTTTCTTT. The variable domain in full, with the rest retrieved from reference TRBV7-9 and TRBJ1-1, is DTGVSQNPRHKITKRGQNVTFRCDPISEHNRLYWYRQTLGQGPEFLTYFQNEAQLEKSRLLSDRFSAERPKGSFSTLEIQRTEQGDSAMYLCASSSNPGTEAFFGQGTRLTVV.

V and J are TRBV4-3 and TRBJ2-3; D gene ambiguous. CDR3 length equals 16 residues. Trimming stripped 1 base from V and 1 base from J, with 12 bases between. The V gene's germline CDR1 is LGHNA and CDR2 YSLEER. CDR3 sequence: CASSQVPGWGTDTQYF. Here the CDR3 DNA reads TGCGCCAGCAGCCAAGTACCCGGGTGGGGCACAGATACGCAGTATTTT.

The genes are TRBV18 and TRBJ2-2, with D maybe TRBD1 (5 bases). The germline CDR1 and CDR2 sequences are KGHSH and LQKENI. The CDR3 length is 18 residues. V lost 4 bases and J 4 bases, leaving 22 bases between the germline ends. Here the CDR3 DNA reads TGTGCCAGCTCACGTACCCCCCAGGGTTCAACGGGCACCGGGGAGCTGTTTTTT. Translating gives CASSRTPQGSTGTGELFF.

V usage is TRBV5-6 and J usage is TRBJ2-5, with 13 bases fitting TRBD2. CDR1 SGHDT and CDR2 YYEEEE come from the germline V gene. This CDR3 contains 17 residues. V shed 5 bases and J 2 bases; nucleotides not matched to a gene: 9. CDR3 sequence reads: CASSWTSGGSLQETQYF. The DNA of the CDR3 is TGTGCCAGCAGTTGGACTAGCGGGGGCTCTCTTCAAGAGACCCAGTACTTC.